The sequence of this TCR beta chain was determined in a study of cytomegalovirus exposure and HLA in healthy donors. The CDR3 covers 14 residues. Germline lookup yields CDR1 MNHNS and CDR2 SASEGT. With V trimmed by 4 bases and J by 6 bases, 4 bases remained unmatched. Researchers ran the PCR with 60 Vbeta and 13 Jbeta primers. Generated by immunoSEQ multiplex PCR, the TCRdb table keeps only in-frame clones and is missing some. The sample totals 120,000 or so clones; its top ten clones hold approximately 3.9%. Sequencing was done on a sample of PBMCs. The rearrangement links TRBV6-1 to TRBJ1-5; 9 bases fit TRBD1. The TCR was taken from a man aged 18 to 29 in good health and CMV-seronegative. The CDR3 bases are TGTGCCAGCAGTGGTCCGGGACAGGGTCAGCCCCAGCATTTT. Translation: CASSGPGQGQPQHF.